This TCR beta chain was sequenced in a study of T cell repertoires in cytomegalovirus infection. Across the study: CMV infection together with matching HLA type was indicated by public TCR beta signatures.

This CDR3 has 13 residues. CDR1 and CDR2 from the germline V gene are MDHEN and SYDVKM. V lost 2 bases, J lost 11 bases, and 16 bases lay in between. TCRdb recomputed calls from the reads with MiXCR, one row per CDR3 protein. This sample has hundreds of thousands of distinct CDR3 sequences, with 24% found just once. The specimen was CD8+ T cells from PBMCs. This receptor was obtained from a human donor in good health (CMV status not recorded). Some clones in this sample may be carry-over from other donors' samples. The rearrangement uses TRBV28 and TRBJ2-7; perhaps TRBD1 as D (5 bases). In DNA, the CDR3 is TGTGCCAGCAGTTTAGGTCAGGGAAGGGGCGAGTACTTC. Translation gives CASSLGQGRGEYF.